The 11 T cell receptor beta chains given below trace back to one sample, sequenced in a study of cytomegalovirus exposure and HLA in healthy donors. In the PCR, 60 Vbeta and 13 Jbeta primers were used. Clones were sequenced by immunoSEQ multiplex PCR, and TCRdb holds only the in-frame ones, with some missing. The listing contains some 51,000 clones. Sequencing was carried out using PBMCs. The receptors were sampled from a man aged 50 to 60 in good health and CMV-seropositive.

This chain links TRBV28 with TRBJ2-7; tentative D call: TRBD2 (6 bases). CDR3 length equals 14 residues. V was trimmed by 6 bases and J by 4 bases, leaving 16 bases between them. Per germline, CDR1 MDHEN and CDR2 SYDVKM. CDR3 in amino acids: CASSRPGLGYEQYF. The CDR3 DNA is TGTGCCAGCAGCCGACCGGGACTCGGTTACGAGCAGTACTTC.

V usage is TRBV6-1 and J usage is TRBJ1-1, with 8 bases fitting TRBD1. This CDR3 comprises 13 residues. The junction had 10 bases not matched to a gene; V was cut back by 7 bases and J by 9 bases. The V gene's germline CDR1 is MNHNS and CDR2 SASEGT. This CDR3 is CASNNRGRGQAFF. CDR3 nucleotides: TGTGCCAGCAATAATAGGGGCAGGGGGCAAGCTTTCTTT.

The rearrangement uses TRBV6-1 and TRBJ2-3, with 9 bases that match TRBD2. Germline V gene sequence: CDR1 MNHNS, CDR2 SASEGT. The CDR3 length is 19 residues. J lost 0 bases, V lost 1 base, and 11 bases had no gene match. This chain's CDR3 is CASSEGLAGYRYSTDTQYF. For the CDR3, the DNA is TGTGCCAGCAGTGAAGGCCTAGCGGGATACCGATACAGCACAGATACGCAGTATTTT.

V usage is TRBV6-5 and J usage is TRBJ2-1, with 11 bases matching TRBD2. V lost 2 bases to trimming and J lost 9 bases; unmatched junction nucleotides: 9. Germline V gives CDR1 MNHEY, CDR2 SVGAGI. The CDR3 contains 16 residues. CDR3 nucleotide sequence: TGTGCCAGCAGTTACCGTCGTAGCGGGGGGGTCGGTGAGCAGTTCTTC. It codes for CASSYRRSGGVGEQFF.

The rearrangement joins TRBV2 to TRBJ1-2; D not resolved. The length of the CDR3 is 13 residues. CDR1 and CDR2 from the germline V gene are SNHLY and FYNNEI. The V end was cut by 0 bases, the J end by 8 bases, with 10 bases between. The DNA for the CDR3 is TGTGCCAGCAGTGAAGCTCGGGAAGGCGGCTACACCTTC. Its protein product is CASSEAREGGYTF.

The chain employs TRBV7-9 and TRBJ2-7; tentatively, D is TRBD1 (7 bases). The CDR3 totals 15 residues. Trimming removed 0 bases from V and 3 bases from J, with 12 bases in between. Germline V gene data show CDR1 as SEHNR and CDR2 as FQNEAQ (reference sequence). For the CDR3, the DNA is TGTGCCAGCAGCTTAGCACAGGGGAGGTTCTACGAGCAGTACTTC. Protein sequence: CASSLAQGRFYEQYF.

The rearrangement uses TRBV27 and TRBJ2-7; 9 bases line up with TRBD1. J was trimmed by 7 bases and V by 5 bases; bases with no gene match: 15. Germline V CDR1 and CDR2: MNHEY, SMNVEV (reference sequence). The CDR3 runs to 16 residues. CDR3 DNA sequence: TGTGCCAGCAGTCCGATAGCCGGGACAGGGCAGGGGGAGCAGTACTTC. Its translation: CASSPIAGTGQGEQYF.

This chain joins TRBV5-5 and TRBJ1-3; TRBD1 matches at 7 bases. The CDR3 totals 15 residues. The germline gives CDR1 SGHKS, CDR2 YYEKEE (reference sequence). V shed 1 base and J 9 bases; nucleotides not matched to a gene: 10. The CDR3 DNA reads TGTGCCAGCAGCTTGTGGCAGGGGGTTGCCAGCACCATATATTTT. Its translation is CASSLWQGVASTIYF. Combining the CDR3 with reference TRBV5-5 and TRBJ1-3 gives the whole variable domain DAGVTQSPTHLIKTRGQQVTLRCSPISGHKSVSWYQQVLGQGPQFIFQYYEKEERGRGNFPDRFSARQFPNYSSELNVNALLLGDSALYLCASSLWQGVASTIYFGEGSWLTVV.

The gene calls are TRBV6-1 and TRBJ2-7; 8 bases are shared with TRBD1. With 2 bases clipped from V and 6 bases from J, the junction kept 6 bases outside the gene matches. Germline-derived CDR1 and CDR2 are MNHNS and SASEGT. The CDR3 extends over 14 amino acids. The CDR3: CASSESAGGGEQYF. CDR3 nucleotide sequence: TGTGCCAGCAGTGAATCGGCAGGGGGCGGCGAGCAGTACTTC.

The chain joins TRBV18 to TRBJ1-5; maybe TRBD1 (6 bases). The germline V and J ends were trimmed by 3 bases and 0 bases, with 6 bases remaining between them. Germline V gene sequence: CDR1 KGHSH, CDR2 LQKENI. This CDR3 has 14 amino acids. The CDR3 DNA reads TGTGCCAGCTCACCGGGACATAGCAATCAGCCCCAGCATTTT. Amino acid sequence: CASSPGHSNQPQHF.

A note on this clone: The junction departs from the called germline gene at one end, perhaps through a read error. The rearrangement links TRBV30 to TRBJ2-3; weak D call: TRBD1 (6 bases). Germline CDR1 GTSNPN, CDR2 SVGIG (reference sequence). The CDR3 has 14 residues. The CDR3 DNA follows: TGTGCCTGGAGTAGGGGGTACGGCACAGATAAGCAGTATTTT. Protein product: CAWSRGYGTDKQYF.